A single sample is the source of the 23 T cell receptor beta chains below, sequenced in a study of T-cell memory formation after mild COVID-19. TCRdb re-analysed the 5' RACE reads in MiXCR, keeping a single row per CDR3 protein. Of fewer than 350,000 distinct CDR3 sequences detected, approximately 8.4% appear once; the ten largest clones hold less than 25%. The specimen sequenced was PBMCs or a T cell subset sorted from them (not recorded which). These receptor sequences come from a man aged 18 to 30 who had mild COVID-19 (a few samples of this study predate the infection). Cell type and time point are not known.

This clonotype was observed a few times. The rearrangement uses TRBV7-6 and TRBJ1-6, with no clear D. The CDR3 spans 15 residues. Germline V gene lookup returns CDR1 SGHVS and CDR2 FNYEAQ. V was cut by 5 bases and J by 10 bases, with 18 bases left in between. In DNA, the CDR3 is TGTGCCAGCAGCCCCACCTTGGGTCGGTACTCACCCCTCCACTTT. Its protein product is CASSPTLGRYSPLHF.

This chain links TRBV6-5 with TRBJ2-5; 10 bases map to TRBD2. J was trimmed by 4 bases and V by 3 bases; bases with no gene match: 11. Germline CDR1 MNHEY, CDR2 SVGAGI. This CDR3 is built from 17 residues. The CDR3 loop reads CASSYFPLAGGVETQYF. In nucleotides, the CDR3 is TGTGCCAGCAGTTATTTCCCATTAGCGGGGGGCGTAGAGACCCAGTACTTC.

The chain has TRBV11-3 and TRBJ2-1; the D is unclear. CDR1 is SGHNT, CDR2 YENEEA, per germline. Trimming shortened V by 5 bases and J by 7 bases, and 15 bases separated the two germline ends. The CDR3 loop spans 14 amino acids. CDR3 region: CASSTNYVGNEQFF. CDR3 nucleotide sequence: TGTGCCAGCAGCACGAATTATGTTGGGAATGAGCAGTTCTTC.

This clonotype has ten or more counts. The rearrangement uses TRBV7-2 and TRBJ1-1, with a weak D call TRBD1 (6 bases). CDR3 size: 16 residues. Germline CDR1 is SGHTA and CDR2 is FQGNSA. V shed 5 bases and J shed 4 bases, with 20 bases lying between them. As DNA, the CDR3 is TGTGCCAGCAGCCCGTACAACAGGGAGTTGGGCACTGAAGCTTTCTTT. It encodes CASSPYNRELGTEAFF. The variable domain in full, completed from reference TRBV7-2 and TRBJ1-1, reads GAGVSQSPSNKVTEKGKDVELRCDPISGHTALYWYRQSLGQGLEFLIYFQGNSAPDKSGLPSDRFSAERTGGSVSTLTIQRTQQEDSAVYLCASSPYNRELGTEAFFGQGTRLTVV.

This clonotype has a handful of counts. The gene calls are TRBV20-1 and TRBJ2-5; D is possibly TRBD2 (5 bases). The germline CDR1 and CDR2 sequences are DFQATT and SNEGSKA (reference sequence). The CDR3 is 13 residues long. Between the trimmed V and J ends, which lost 0 bases and 9 bases, there was a span of 14 bases. Here the CDR3 reads CSARETRPGAQYF. DNA of the CDR3: TGCAGTGCTAGAGAGACTCGACCCGGGGCCCAGTACTTC.

This clonotype has at least ten counts. This chain links TRBV6-2 or TRBV6-3 with TRBJ1-1, with no clear D. Trimming took off 0 bases at V and 4 bases at J, with 9 bases between the two ends. From germline, CDR1 is MNHEY and CDR2 SVGEGT. CDR3 length equals 14 residues. CDR3: CASSYSRSSTEAFF. CDR3 nucleotides: TGTGCCAGCAGTTACTCCCGGAGCAGCACTGAAGCTTTCTTT.

V gene TRBV18 combines with J gene TRBJ2-3; D ambiguous. Germline V gives CDR1 KGHSH, CDR2 LQKENI. Trimming pared 0 bases from V and 2 bases from J, leaving 12 bases between. The length of the CDR3 is 16 residues. CDR3 in amino acids: CASSPPSRAATDTQYF. CDR3 DNA: TGTGCCAGCTCACCACCGAGTCGGGCAGCCACAGATACGCAGTATTTT.

This clonotype was seen a few times. The junction differs from germline at one of its ends, possibly a read error. The V call is TRBV3-1, the J call TRBJ1-6; D is perhaps TRBD1 (6 bases). This CDR3 contains 12 residues. Germline CDR1 and CDR2: LGHDT and YNNKEL (reference sequence). The DNA for the CDR3 is TGTGCCAGCAGCTTCCCCCGGACAGCCCCGGTCTTT. It is translated as CASSFPRTAPVF.

The CDR3 sequence: CASSRTHAPYNEQFF. CDR3 DNA sequence: TGTGCCAGCAGCAGGACCCATGCCCCCTACAATGAGCAGTTCTTC. The chain joins TRBV7-2 to TRBJ2-1, with no clear D. CDR1 and CDR2 (germline): SGHTA, FQGNSA. Between the trimmed V and J ends, which lost 5 bases and 2 bases, there was a span of 13 bases. This CDR3 is 15 amino acids long.

This chain uses TRBV5-1 with TRBJ1-1; weak D call: TRBD1 (5 bases). This CDR3 contains 13 residues. Trimming removed 3 bases at V and 4 bases at J, with 10 bases between. The germline CDR1 and CDR2 sequences are SGHRS and YFSETQ. CDR3 coding DNA: TGCGCCAGCAGCTCGGGGGGGGGCACTGAAGCTTTCTTT. Translation: CASSSGGGTEAFF.

This clonotype came up many times. The CDR3 region has the DNA TGCGCCAGCAGCTTGGGCCGGGGAGGAACTGAAGCTTTCTTT. This translates into CASSLGRGGTEAFF. V and J are TRBV5-1 and TRBJ1-1; D unresolved. With 0 bases removed from V and 5 bases from J, the gap between germline ends came to 11 bases. The CDR3 has 14 residues. Per the germline V gene, CDR1 is SGHRS and CDR2 is YFSETQ.

The sample holds a few counts of this clonotype. The chain recombines TRBV14 with TRBJ1-5; D ambiguous. Germline CDR1 and CDR2: SGHDN and FVKESK. V was cut by 0 bases and J by 5 bases, with 14 bases left in between. The CDR3 loop spans 16 amino acids. The CDR3 region has the DNA TGTGCCAGCAGCCAAGATCCCGCAGACTGTGATCAGCCCCAGCATTTT. Translating it yields CASSQDPADCDQPQHF.

This clonotype showed up just a few times. The CDR3 loop reads CASSTRDRAYSPLHF. The CDR3 bases are TGCGCCAGCAGCACTCGGGACAGGGCTTATTCACCCCTCCACTTT. The genes are TRBV5-1 and TRBJ1-6; TRBD1 matches at 9 bases. This CDR3 contains 15 residues. CDR1 and CDR2 from the germline V gene are SGHRS and YFSETQ. V trimming: 4 bases; J trimming: 8 bases; junction bases outside the gene matches: 7.

At least ten counts were recorded for this clonotype. The chain links TRBV20-1 to TRBJ1-6; perhaps TRBD1 as D (5 bases). The CDR3 is 15 amino acids. V lost 7 bases and J 7 bases, leaving 20 bases between the germline ends. Germline V gives CDR1 DFQATT, CDR2 SNEGSKA (reference sequence). The CDR3 DNA sequence: TGCAGTGGCACGCCGGTTAGGGGAGAAAATTCACCCCTCCACTTT. This sequence encodes CSGTPVRGENSPLHF.

This chain connects TRBV30 to TRBJ2-7, with 9 bases that match TRBD1. Germline lookup yields CDR1 GTSNPN and CDR2 SVGIG (reference sequence). The CDR3 has 16 amino acids. V lost 0 bases to trimming and J lost 4 bases; unmatched junction nucleotides: 10. CDR3 protein: CAWSVEARTGAYEQYF. DNA of the CDR3: TGTGCCTGGAGTGTTGAGGCCCGGACAGGGGCGTACGAGCAGTACTTC.

This clonotype was observed a handful of times. V and J are TRBV3-1 and TRBJ2-7; TRBD2 aligns across 8 bases. Germline CDR1 reads LGHDT; CDR2 reads YNNKEL (reference sequence). This CDR3 has 16 residues. J lost 7 bases, V lost 3 bases, and 14 bases had no gene match. CDR3 sequence: CASSQRTGTSRREQYF. The CDR3 bases are TGTGCCAGCAGCCAGAGGACCGGGACTAGTAGAAGAGAGCAGTACTTC.

This clonotype occurred a few times. This chain links TRBV6-5 with TRBJ2-7; 11 nucleotides agree with TRBD1. Trimming at V came to 2 bases and at J to 4 bases, leaving 4 bases not matched to a gene. Germline CDR1 reads MNHEY; CDR2 reads SVGAGI. The CDR3 is 15 residues long. The CDR3 DNA sequence: TGTGCCAGCAGTTACGGACAGGGGGCTCTATACGAGCAGTACTTC. The encoded protein is CASSYGQGALYEQYF.

This clonotype was observed a handful of times. The chain couples TRBV6-5 to TRBJ1-2; D perhaps matches TRBD1 (5 bases). V was pared by 0 bases and J by 2 bases, with 10 bases between. In germline, CDR1 is MNHEY, CDR2 SVGAGI. The CDR3 sequence is 15 residues long. The DNA of the CDR3 is TGTGCCAGCAGTTACTCCGGGACGGCGAACTATGGCTACACCTTC. Translation: CASSYSGTANYGYTF.

This sequence joins TRBV20-1 and TRBJ1-2; 7 nucleotides match TRBD1. This CDR3 has 15 residues. With 6 bases clipped from V and 1 base from J, the junction kept 11 bases outside the gene matches. The V gene's germline CDR1 is DFQATT and CDR2 SNEGSKA (reference sequence). The CDR3 DNA reads as TGCAGTGCCCCGCGCGAGACAGGGTTTAACTATGGCTACACCTTC. It specifies CSAPRETGFNYGYTF.

This clonotype was seen many times. This sequence joins TRBV19 and TRBJ1-2; D gene ambiguous. This CDR3 is built from 15 residues. The germline V and J ends were trimmed by 4 bases and 8 bases, with 20 bases remaining between them. Germline CDR1 is LNHDA and CDR2 is SQIVND (reference sequence). The CDR3 DNA follows: TGTGCCAGTAGTACAGAGGGTCTATTCACTATCGGCTACACCTTC. Translation gives CASSTEGLFTIGYTF.

This clonotype was seen more than once but under ten times. The gene calls are TRBV5-5 and TRBJ2-2; D is undetermined. The V end lost 0 bases, the J end lost 5 bases, and 11 bases lay between the germline ends. This CDR3 spans 15 amino acids. Germline CDR1 and CDR2: SGHKS and YYEKEE (reference sequence). The CDR3 sequence is CASSLVPGRTGELFF. The CDR3 coding sequence is TGTGCCAGCAGCTTGGTGCCGGGCCGGACCGGGGAGCTGTTTTTT.

The chain employs TRBV7-2 and TRBJ2-1, with 10 positions matching TRBD2. Germline V gene lookup returns CDR1 SGHTA and CDR2 FQGNSA. The V and J ends lost 5 bases and 11 bases, in that order; junction bases with no gene match: 9. This CDR3 has 14 amino acids. The CDR3 DNA is TGTGCCAGCAGCCGTGATCGGACTAGCGGACAGCAGTTCTTC. Residues: CASSRDRTSGQQFF.

This clonotype was counted ten times or more. The chain has TRBV29-1 and TRBJ2-2; D might be TRBD2 (6 bases). The CDR3 contains 15 residues. Per the germline V gene, CDR1 is SQVTM and CDR2 is ANQGSEA. V lost 4 bases and J lost 2, with 14 bases in between. The chain's CDR3 is CSVATGTDNTGELFF. In DNA form, the CDR3 reads TGCAGCGTTGCTACCGGGACTGACAACACCGGGGAGCTGTTTTTT.